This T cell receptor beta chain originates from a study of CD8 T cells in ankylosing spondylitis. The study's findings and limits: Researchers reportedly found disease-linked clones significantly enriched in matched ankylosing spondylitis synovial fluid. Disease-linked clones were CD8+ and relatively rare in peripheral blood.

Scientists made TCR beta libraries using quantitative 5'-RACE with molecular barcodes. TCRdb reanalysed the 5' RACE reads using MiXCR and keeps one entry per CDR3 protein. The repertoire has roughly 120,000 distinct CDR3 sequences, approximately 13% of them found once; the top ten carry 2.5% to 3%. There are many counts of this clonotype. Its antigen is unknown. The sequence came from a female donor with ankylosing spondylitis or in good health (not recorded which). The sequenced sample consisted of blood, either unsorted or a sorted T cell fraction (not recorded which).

Written as DNA, the CDR3 is TGTGCCAGCAGTCGAGGAGGAGGGGACTATGGCTACACCTTC. This encodes CASSRGGGDYGYTF. This chain uses TRBV6-1 with TRBJ1-2; D may be TRBD1 (5 bases). Germline V lookup: CDR1 MNHNS, CDR2 SASEGT. The CDR3 spans 14 residues. The V gene lost 5 bases and the J gene lost 3 bases, with 13 bases spanning the gap.